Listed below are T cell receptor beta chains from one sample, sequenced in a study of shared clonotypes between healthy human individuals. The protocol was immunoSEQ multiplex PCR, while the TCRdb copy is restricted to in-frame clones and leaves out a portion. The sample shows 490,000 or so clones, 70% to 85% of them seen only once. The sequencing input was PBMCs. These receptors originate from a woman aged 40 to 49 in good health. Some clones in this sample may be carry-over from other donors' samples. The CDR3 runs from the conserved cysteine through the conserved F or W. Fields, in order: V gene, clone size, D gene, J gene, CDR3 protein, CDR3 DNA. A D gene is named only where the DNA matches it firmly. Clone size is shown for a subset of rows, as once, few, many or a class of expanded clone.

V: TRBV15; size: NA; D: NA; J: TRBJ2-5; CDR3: CATSRVAWETQYF; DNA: TGTGCCACCAGCAGAGTCGCGTGGGAGACCCAGTACTTC
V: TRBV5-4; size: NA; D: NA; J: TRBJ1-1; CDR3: CASSPLRTTNTEAFF; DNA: TGTGCCAGCAGCCCCCTCAGGACAACGAACACTGAAGCTTTCTTT
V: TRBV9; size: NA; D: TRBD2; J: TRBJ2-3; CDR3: CASSVVLAGADTQYF; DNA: TGTGCCAGCAGCGTAGTCCTAGCGGGAGCTGATACGCAGTATTTT
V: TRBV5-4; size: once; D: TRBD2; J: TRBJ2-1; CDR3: CASSLPTSGRAPFF; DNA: TGTGCCAGCAGCTTGCCCACTAGCGGGAGGGCCCCGTTCTTC
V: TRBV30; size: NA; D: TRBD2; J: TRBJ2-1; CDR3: CAWSVLAGLFF; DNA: TGTGCCTGGAGTGTACTAGCGGGACTGTTCTTC
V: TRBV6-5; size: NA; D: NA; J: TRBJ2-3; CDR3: CASGAISGTDTQYF; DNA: TGTGCCAGCGGGGCGATCTCGGGCACAGATACGCAGTATTTT
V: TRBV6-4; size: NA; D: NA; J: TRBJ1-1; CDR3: CAQQGTEAFF; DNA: TGTGCCCAACAGGGCACTGAAGCTTTCTTT
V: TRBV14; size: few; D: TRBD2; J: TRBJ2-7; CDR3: CASSQVGTSGRYEQYF; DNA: TGTGCCAGCAGCCAAGTAGGGACTAGCGGGAGGTACGAGCAGTACTTC
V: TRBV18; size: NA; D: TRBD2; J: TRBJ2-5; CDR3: CASSPTGGLETQYF; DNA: TGTGCCAGCTCGCCCACGGGGGGATTGGAGACCCAGTACTTC
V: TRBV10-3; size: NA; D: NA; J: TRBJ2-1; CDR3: CAISFGMGLGSYNEQFF; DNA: TGTGCCATCAGCTTTGGCATGGGACTTGGGTCCTACAATGAGCAGTTCTTC
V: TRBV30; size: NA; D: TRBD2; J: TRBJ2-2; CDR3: CAWSKGGDGELFF; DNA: TGTGCCTGGAGTAAGGGAGGGGACGGGGAGCTGTTTTTT
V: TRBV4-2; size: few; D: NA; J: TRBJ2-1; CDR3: CASSQEEGYNEQFF; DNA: TGTGCCAGCAGCCAAGAGGAGGGCTACAATGAGCAGTTCTTC
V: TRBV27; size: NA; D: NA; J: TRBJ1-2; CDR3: CASSFIGSDGYTF; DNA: TGTGCCAGCAGTTTCATCGGGTCGGATGGCTACACCTTC
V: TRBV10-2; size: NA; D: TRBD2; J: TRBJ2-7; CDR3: CASSVERGDYEQYF; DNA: TGCGCCAGCAGTGTTGAGCGGGGAGACTACGAGCAGTACTTC
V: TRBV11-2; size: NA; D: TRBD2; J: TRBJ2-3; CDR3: CASSSEPSGSKGDTQYF; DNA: TGTGCCAGCAGCTCGGAGCCTAGCGGGAGTAAAGGGGATACGCAGTATTTT
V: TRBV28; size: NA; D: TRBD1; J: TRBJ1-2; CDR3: CASSLPPGTANYGYTF; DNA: TGTGCCAGCAGTTTGCCGCCAGGGACAGCTAACTATGGCTACACCTTC
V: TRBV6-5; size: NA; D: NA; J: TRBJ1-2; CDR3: CASSPSPNYGYTF; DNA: TGTGCCAGCAGTCCCTCACCCAACTATGGCTACACCTTC
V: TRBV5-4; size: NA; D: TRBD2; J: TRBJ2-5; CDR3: CASSLAVAGGQTQYF; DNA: TGTGCCAGCAGCTTGGCGGTAGCGGGAGGACAGACCCAGTACTTC
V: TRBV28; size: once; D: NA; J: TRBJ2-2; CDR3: CASSLILGANTGELFF; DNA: TGTGCCAGCAGTTTGATTTTAGGAGCGAACACCGGGGAGCTGTTTTTT
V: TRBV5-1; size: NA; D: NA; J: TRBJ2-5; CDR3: CASSSTGNQETQYF; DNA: TGCGCCAGCAGCTCGACAGGAAACCAAGAGACCCAGTACTTC
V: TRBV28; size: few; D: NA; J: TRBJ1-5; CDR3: CASSLTARQPQHF; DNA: TGTGCCAGCAGTCTAACTGCACGTCAGCCCCAGCATTTT
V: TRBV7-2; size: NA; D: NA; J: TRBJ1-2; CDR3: CASSVRTDYGYTF; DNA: TGTGCCAGCAGCGTCCGGACAGACTATGGCTACACCTTC
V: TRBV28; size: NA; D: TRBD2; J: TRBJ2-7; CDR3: CASSPRGGLALLRPRYEQYF; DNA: TGTGCCAGCAGTCCCCGCGGCGGACTAGCTCTCCTACGACCTCGCTACGAGCAGTACTTC
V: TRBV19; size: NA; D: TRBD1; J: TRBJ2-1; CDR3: CASRRDRRYNEQFF; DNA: TGTGCCAGTAGGCGGGACAGGAGATACAATGAGCAGTTCTTC
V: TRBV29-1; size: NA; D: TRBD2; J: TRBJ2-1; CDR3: CSVDRAGSSYNEQFF; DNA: TGCAGCGTTGACAGAGCGGGATCTTCCTACAATGAGCAGTTCTTC
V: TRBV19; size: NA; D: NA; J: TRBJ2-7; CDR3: CASSNRAYEQYF; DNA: TGTGCCAGTTCAAACAGGGCCTACGAGCAGTACTTC
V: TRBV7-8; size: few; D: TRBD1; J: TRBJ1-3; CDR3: CASSLAPRQGGGNTIYF; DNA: TGTGCCAGCAGCTTAGCCCCCCGGCAGGGGGGAGGAAACACCATATATTTT
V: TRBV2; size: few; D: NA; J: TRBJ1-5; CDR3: CASRRSNQPQHF; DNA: TGTGCCAGCAGACGAAGCAATCAGCCCCAGCATTTT
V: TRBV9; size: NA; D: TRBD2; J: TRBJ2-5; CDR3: CASSPGLAGGGSGETQYF; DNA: TGTGCCAGCAGTCCGGGGCTAGCGGGAGGAGGTTCTGGGGAGACCCAGTACTTC
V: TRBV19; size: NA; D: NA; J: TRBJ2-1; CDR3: CASSTREGTYNEQFF; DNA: TGTGCCAGTAGTACCAGAGAGGGGACCTACAATGAGCAGTTCTTC
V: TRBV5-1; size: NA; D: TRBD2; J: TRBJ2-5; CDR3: CASSFGLAGGVEETQYF; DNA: TGCGCCAGCAGCTTCGGACTAGCGGGAGGTGTAGAAGAGACCCAGTACTTC
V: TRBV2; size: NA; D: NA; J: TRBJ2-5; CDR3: CASRAGYQETQYF; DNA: TGTGCCAGCAGGGCAGGGTACCAAGAGACCCAGTACTTC
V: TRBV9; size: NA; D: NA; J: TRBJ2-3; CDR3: CASSVEASDTQYF; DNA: TGTGCCAGCAGCGTTGAGGCCTCAGATACGCAGTATTTT
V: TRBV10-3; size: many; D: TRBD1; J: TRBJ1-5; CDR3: CAISESAGGRPQHF; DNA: TGTGCCATCAGTGAGTCGGCAGGGGGCCGGCCCCAGCATTTT
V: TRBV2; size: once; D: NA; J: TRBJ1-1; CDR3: CASNLDRNTEAFF; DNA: TGTGCCAGCAACCTGGACAGGAACACTGAAGCTTTCTTT
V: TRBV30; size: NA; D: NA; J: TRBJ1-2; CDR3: CAWSFDREYGYTF; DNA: TGTGCCTGGAGTTTCGATCGGGAGTATGGCTACACCTTC
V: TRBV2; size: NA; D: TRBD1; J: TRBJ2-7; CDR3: CASSLGQGQIYEQYF; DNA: TGTGCCAGCAGCCTCGGACAGGGCCAAATCTACGAGCAGTACTTC
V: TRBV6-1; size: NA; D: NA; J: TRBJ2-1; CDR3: CASSEKVGGTAYNEQFF; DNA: TGTGCCAGCAGTGAAAAGGTAGGCGGGACAGCCTACAATGAGCAGTTCTTC
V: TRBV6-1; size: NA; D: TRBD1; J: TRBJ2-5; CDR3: CASSRDREQETQYF; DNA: TGTGCCAGCAGCCGGGACAGGGAGCAAGAGACCCAGTACTTC
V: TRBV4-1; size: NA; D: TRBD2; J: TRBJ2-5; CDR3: CASSQEGTSGSLAQYF; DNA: TGCGCCAGCAGCCAAGAGGGGACTAGCGGGAGTCTGGCCCAGTACTTC
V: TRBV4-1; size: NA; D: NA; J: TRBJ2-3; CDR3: CASSQGWPGAPDTQYF; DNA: TGCGCCAGCAGCCAAGGGTGGCCGGGAGCGCCAGATACGCAGTATTTT
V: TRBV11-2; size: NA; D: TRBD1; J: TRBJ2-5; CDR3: CASSTSRTGPQETQYF; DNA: TGTGCCAGCAGCACGTCAAGGACAGGCCCCCAAGAGACCCAGTACTTC
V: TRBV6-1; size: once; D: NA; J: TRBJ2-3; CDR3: CASSETGFPPDTQYF; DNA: TGTGCCAGCAGTGAAACCGGGTTCCCCCCAGATACGCAGTATTTT
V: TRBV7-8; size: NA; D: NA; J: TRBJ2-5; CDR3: CASSLSRRLGTQYF; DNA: TGTGCCAGCAGCTTATCCCGCCGACTTGGGACCCAGTACTTC